The 29 T cell receptor beta chains reported below all come from one sample, sequenced in a study of blood T cell repertoires in COVID-19. Assay: immunoSEQ multiplex PCR; the TCRdb copy retains only in-frame clones and omits some. This table has roughly 240,000 clones, approximately 82% appearing once. Material: peripheral blood. The receptors were gathered from a man aged 35 to 55 who had recovered from COVID-19.

The chain links TRBV12-5 to TRBJ2-3; 12 bases agree with TRBD2. CDR1 and CDR2 from the germline V gene are LGHNT and FRNRAP. This CDR3 region has 13 residues. The ends lost 6 bases at V and 9 bases at J; junction bases unmatched: 4. Here the CDR3 reads CASGYGTSGTQYF. The CDR3 region has the DNA TGTGCTAGTGGCTACGGGACTAGCGGGACGCAGTATTTT.

The chain employs TRBV2 and TRBJ2-2, with a weak D call TRBD1 (5 bases). CDR1 is SNHLY and CDR2 is FYNNEI in the germline V gene. V lost 5 bases, J lost 5 bases, and 15 bases lay in between. The CDR3 sequence is 15 residues long. The CDR3 loop reads CASSSTRSGTGELFF. Written as DNA, the CDR3 is TGTGCCAGCAGTTCCACGAGATCAGGGACCGGGGAGCTGTTTTTT.

V gene TRBV11-2 combines with J gene TRBJ1-1; D gene ambiguous. V shed 5 bases and J shed 1 base, with 8 bases lying between them. The CDR3 runs 13 residues. Germline V gene lookup returns CDR1 SGHAT and CDR2 FQNNGV. The chain's CDR3 is CASSPRQNTEAFF. The CDR3 bases are TGTGCCAGCAGCCCCAGACAGAACACTGAAGCTTTCTTT.

The chain combines TRBV30 with TRBJ2-5; weak D call: TRBD1 (6 bases). Germline CDR1 is GTSNPN and CDR2 is SVGIG (reference sequence). The CDR3 extends over 13 amino acids. V lost 2 bases and J lost 5, with 12 bases in between. CDR3 nucleotide sequence: TGTGCCTGGAGTACAGGGTCTGGGGAGACCCAGTACTTC. This translates into CAWSTGSGETQYF.

V gene TRBV29-1 combines with J gene TRBJ2-1, with 10 bases fitting TRBD1. J gave up 7 bases and V 3 bases, and 9 bases lay outside the gene matches. The CDR3 spans 15 residues. CDR1 is SQVTM, CDR2 ANQGSEA, per germline. The CDR3 sequence is CSVEETGGVGNEQFF. In nucleotides, the CDR3 is TGCAGCGTTGAGGAGACAGGGGGCGTTGGGAATGAGCAGTTCTTC.

The chain joins TRBV15 to TRBJ2-2, with TRBD1 matching over 7 bases. This CDR3 contains 19 residues. The V and J ends lost 3 bases and 3 bases, in that order; junction bases with no gene match: 16. CDR1 and CDR2 from the germline V gene are LNHNV and YYDKDF (reference sequence). The CDR3 loop reads CATSSPGQTGSPYTGELFF. CDR3 bases: TGTGCCACCAGCAGCCCGGGACAGACTGGCTCCCCCTACACCGGGGAGCTGTTTTTT.

The rearrangement uses TRBV6-2 or TRBV6-3 and TRBJ1-5; D ambiguous. V was cut by 1 base and J by 2 bases, with 15 bases left in between. CDR1 and CDR2 (germline): MNHEY, SVGEGT. The CDR3 covers 17 residues. The CDR3 nucleotides are TGTGCCAGCAGTTACTACGGCGGGATTGTCCGCAATCAGCCCCAGCATTTT. As protein: CASSYYGGIVRNQPQHF.

The rearrangement uses TRBV18 and TRBJ1-1, with 7 bases fitting TRBD1. Germline V lookup: CDR1 KGHSH, CDR2 LQKENI. This CDR3 is 16 amino acids long. The junction had 7 bases not matched to a gene; V was cut back by 2 bases and J by 1 base. In DNA, the CDR3 is TGTGCCAGCTCACCAAGTCGGGACAGACAGAACACTGAAGCTTTCTTT. Residues: CASSPSRDRQNTEAFF. Full variable domain (remainder filled in from reference TRBV18 and TRBJ1-1): NAGVMQNPRHLVRRRGQEARLRCSPMKGHSHVYWYRQLPEEGLKFMVYLQKENIIDESGMPKERFSAEFPKEGPSILRIQQVVRGDSAAYFCASSPSRDRQNTEAFFGQGTRLTVV.

The chain uses TRBV7-2 and TRBJ2-1; 12 bases align to TRBD2. The CDR3 covers 15 residues. Trimming removed 5 bases from V and 14 bases from J; junction bases left unmatched: 13. The germline V gene encodes CDR1 SGHTA and CDR2 FQGNSA. For the CDR3, the DNA is TGTGCCAGCAGCCCCTCTAGCGGGGGGGCATACGAGAAGTTCTTC. Protein sequence: CASSPSSGGAYEKFF.

The V gene is TRBV29-1, the J gene TRBJ2-2; 8 bases are a match to TRBD1. The CDR3 covers 13 residues. V lost 6 bases, J lost 1 base, and 1 base stayed unmatched. Germline V gene data show CDR1 as SQVTM and CDR2 as ANQGSEA. The CDR3 region is CSVDRGNTGELFF. In DNA form, the CDR3 reads TGCAGCGTCGACAGGGGGAACACCGGGGAGCTGTTTTTT.

V is TRBV5-1 and J is TRBJ2-1, with D possibly being TRBD1 (6 bases). Trimming took off 2 bases at V and 7 bases at J, with 19 bases between the two ends. Germline V lookup: CDR1 SGHRS, CDR2 YFSETQ. The CDR3 runs to 16 residues. The CDR3: CASSFAANQGSNEQFF. The CDR3 region has the DNA TGCGCCAGCAGCTTCGCAGCGAATCAGGGGTCAAATGAGCAGTTCTTC.

The chain couples TRBV9 to TRBJ2-1; 8 bases map to TRBD2. This CDR3 has 15 amino acids. With 2 bases clipped from V and 5 bases from J, the junction kept 6 bases outside the gene matches. CDR1 is SGDLS and CDR2 is YYNGEE in the germline V gene. The CDR3 DNA follows: TGTGCCAGCAGCGTTGGAGCGGGAGTTAACAATGAGCAGTTCTTC. Amino acid sequence: CASSVGAGVNNEQFF.

In this sample, this clone turned up a few times. The chain employs TRBV5-1 and TRBJ2-1; D possibly corresponds to TRBD2 (5 bases). Trimming left V 6 bases short and J 0 bases short, with 13 bases between. CDR1 and CDR2 from the germline V gene are SGHRS and YFSETQ. CDR3 length: 15 residues. The CDR3 sequence: CASTPYGSSYNEQFF. CDR3 nucleotides: TGCGCCAGCACCCCCTATGGGAGCTCCTACAATGAGCAGTTCTTC.

The V and J genes are TRBV5-6 and TRBJ2-2, with 7 bases lining up with TRBD2. This CDR3 has 15 amino acids. Germline CDR1 is SGHDT and CDR2 is YYEEEE. The junction had 8 bases not matched to a gene; V was cut back by 4 bases and J by 5 bases. The CDR3 region has the DNA TGTGCCAGCAGCCGAAGGGCGGGACTAACCGGGGAGCTGTTTTTT. Its protein is CASSRRAGLTGELFF.

J is TRBJ2-7 and V is TRBV19; the match to TRBD1 covers 9 bases. Per germline, CDR1 LNHDA and CDR2 SQIVND (reference sequence). The CDR3 length is 14 residues. Trimming removed 5 bases from V and 2 bases from J; junction bases left unmatched: 4. Written as DNA, the CDR3 is TGTGCCAGTAGTCCCGGGACAGGGACCTACGAGCAGTACTTC. Its translation: CASSPGTGTYEQYF.

This chain connects TRBV6-5 to TRBJ1-1; D gene unclear. Germline loops: CDR1 MNHEY, CDR2 SVGAGI. Trimming stripped 4 bases from V and 1 base from J, with 13 bases between. The CDR3 covers 15 residues. For the CDR3, the DNA is TGTGCCAGCAGTTCCCCGATCGAGGGGAACACTGAAGCTTTCTTT. This codes for CASSSPIEGNTEAFF.

The chain combines TRBV5-3 with TRBJ2-4; 9 positions agree with TRBD1. TRBV5-3 is labeled an ORF, and its function is uncertain. This CDR3 is built from 19 residues. With V trimmed by 7 bases and J by 2 bases, 19 bases remained unmatched. The CDR3 nucleotides are TGTGCCAGAGCCAAAAATCCCGGGACAGGGAATAGGACCAAAAACATTCAGTACTTC. It is translated as CARAKNPGTGNRTKNIQYF.

This sequence joins TRBV5-1 and TRBJ2-5; 8 nucleotides align to TRBD2. This CDR3 is 16 amino acids long. CDR1 and CDR2 from the germline V gene are SGHRS and YFSETQ. Trimming removed 0 bases from V and 7 bases from J; junction bases left unmatched: 11. This CDR3 is CASSLARTAAGGTQYF. CDR3 nucleotide sequence: TGCGCCAGCAGCTTGGCCAGGACTGCTGCGGGGGGGACCCAGTACTTC.

The V and J genes are TRBV5-1 and TRBJ1-4; no definite D call. CDR3 size: 16 residues. Germline assignment: CDR1 SGHRS and CDR2 YFSETQ. Between the trimmed V and J ends, which lost 0 bases and 0 bases, there was a span of 9 bases. The CDR3 reads CASSLERSATNEKLFF. CDR3 bases: TGCGCCAGCAGCTTGGAACGGAGTGCAACTAATGAAAAACTGTTTTTT. Based on the CDR3 plus reference TRBV5-1 and TRBJ1-4, the full variable domain is KAGVTQTPRYLIKTRGQQVTLSCSPISGHRSVSWYQQTPGQGLQFLFEYFSETQRNKGNFPGRFSGRQFSNSRSEMNVSTLELGDSALYLCASSLERSATNEKLFFGSGTQLSVL.

The V and J genes are TRBV11-3 and TRBJ2-1; 11 nucleotides match TRBD2. CDR1 is SGHNT and CDR2 is YENEEA in the germline V gene. The CDR3 length is 16 residues. After removal of 5 bases from V and 5 bases from J, the junction contained 8 bases not matched to a gene. This CDR3 is CASSDTGTSGNNEQFF. The CDR3 DNA follows: TGTGCCAGCAGCGACACCGGGACTAGCGGAAACAATGAGCAGTTCTTC.

The chain's CDR3 is CASSLRARTGASDTQYF. CDR3 DNA sequence: TGTGCCAGCAGCTTACGCGCTAGGACAGGGGCGTCAGATACGCAGTATTTT. V gene TRBV11-2 combines with J gene TRBJ2-3, with 9 bases lining up with TRBD1. V lost 2 bases and J lost 4; bases outside the gene matches: 10. Germline lookup yields CDR1 SGHAT and CDR2 FQNNGV. This CDR3 region has 17 residues.

This clone has more than one count but fewer than ten. The chain combines TRBV5-1 with TRBJ1-6; tentatively, D is TRBD1 (5 bases). The germline CDR1 and CDR2 sequences are SGHRS and YFSETQ. This CDR3 is 15 amino acids long. V lost 4 bases to trimming and J lost 6 bases, with 14 bases between them. CDR3 loop: CASSQLGGFNSPLHF. In DNA form, the CDR3 reads TGCGCCAGCAGCCAACTGGGGGGGTTTAATTCACCCCTCCACTTT.

This clone was seen a single time. The CDR3 loop is CASSLGGAPVETQYF. The DNA of the CDR3 is TGTGCCAGCAGCTTAGGCGGGGCGCCCGTGGAGACCCAGTACTTC. J is TRBJ2-5 and V is TRBV7-2; perhaps TRBD2 as D (6 bases). This CDR3 is built from 15 residues. Germline-derived CDR1 and CDR2 are SGHTA and FQGNSA. Trimming stripped 1 base from V and 5 bases from J, with 14 bases between.

The J gene is TRBJ2-5, the V gene TRBV15; D is perhaps TRBD2 (6 bases). Germline V gives CDR1 LNHNV, CDR2 YYDKDF (reference sequence). This CDR3 spans 12 amino acids. The ends were cut back, 9 bases at V and 5 bases at J, with 13 bases in the middle. CDR3 DNA: TGTGCCACTGCGCGGGGTCGGGAGACCCAGTACTTC. This sequence encodes CATARGRETQYF.

This sequence joins TRBV18 and TRBJ2-3, with a weak D call TRBD2 (5 bases). This CDR3 has 15 residues. Germline V gene data show CDR1 as KGHSH and CDR2 as LQKENI. Trimming removed 0 bases from V and 6 bases from J, with 13 bases in between. In DNA, the CDR3 is TGTGCCAGCTCACCACCGATCCCTAGCCTGGATACGCAGTATTTT. Translation gives CASSPPIPSLDTQYF. The variable domain in full, completed from reference TRBV18 and TRBJ2-3, reads NAGVMQNPRHLVRRRGQEARLRCSPMKGHSHVYWYRQLPEEGLKFMVYLQKENIIDESGMPKERFSAEFPKEGPSILRIQQVVRGDSAAYFCASSPPIPSLDTQYFGPGTRLTVL.

The genes are TRBV20-1 and TRBJ2-1; no firm D call. V was shortened by 6 bases and J by 7 bases, with 10 bases between the two germline ends. This CDR3 has 11 amino acids. Germline values: CDR1 DFQATT, CDR2 SNEGSKA (reference sequence). The chain's CDR3 is CSALFQNEQFF. For the CDR3, the DNA is TGCAGTGCCTTATTCCAGAATGAGCAGTTCTTC.

The V call is TRBV5-1, the J call TRBJ2-5, with D perhaps TRBD1 (5 bases). This CDR3 is built from 14 residues. The V gene lost 4 bases and the J gene lost 1 base, with 11 bases spanning the gap. The V gene's germline CDR1 is SGHRS and CDR2 YFSETQ. The DNA for the CDR3 is TGCGCCAGCAGCCCAGGGCGCGGCCAAGAGACCCAGTACTTC. It yields the protein CASSPGRGQETQYF.

This chain uses TRBV11-2 with TRBJ2-7; tentative D call: TRBD1 (6 bases). With 7 bases removed from V and 5 bases from J, the gap between germline ends came to 18 bases. CDR1 is SGHAT and CDR2 is FQNNGV in the germline V gene. The CDR3 extends over 14 amino acids. CDR3 sequence reads: CASISHRTVHEQYF. In DNA, the CDR3 is TGTGCCAGCATTTCCCACAGGACAGTGCACGAGCAGTACTTC. The entire variable domain, with the rest obtained from reference TRBV11-2 and TRBJ2-7, is as follows: EAGVAQSPRYKIIEKRQSVAFWCNPISGHATLYWYQQILGQGPKLLIQFQNNGVVDDSQLPKDRFSAERLKGVDSTLKIQPAKLEDSAVYLCASISHRTVHEQYFGPGTRLTVT.

The rearrangement joins TRBV12-5 to TRBJ1-1; TRBD1 aligns across 7 bases. In germline, CDR1 is LGHNT, CDR2 FRNRAP. There are 17 residues in the CDR3. Trimming at V came to 2 bases and at J to 2 bases, leaving 11 bases not matched to a gene. The CDR3 coding sequence is TGTGCTAGTGGTTTGCCTAGGACAGGAGCCCTTAACACTGAAGCTTTCTTT. Amino acids: CASGLPRTGALNTEAFF.